These 5 T cell receptor beta chains originate from one sample sequenced in a study of T-cell reconstitution after alpha-beta-depleted transplantation in children. This sample's TCRbeta library carried unique molecular identifier barcodes. TCRdb itself ran the PCR reads through MiXCR, one entry per CDR3 protein. The repertoire holds just under 250,000 distinct CDR3 sequences, with roughly a quarter as singletons. The sample was PBMCs, taken before TCRalphabeta/CD19-depleted stem cell transplant. The receptors come from a girl aged 2 to 10 with Fanconi anemia, due to receive a stem cell transplant.

V and J are TRBV5-4 and TRBJ1-3, with D uncertain. V lost 4 bases, J lost 0 bases, and 11 bases lay in between. CDR1 and CDR2 from the germline V gene are SGHNT and YYREEE (reference sequence). This CDR3 contains 15 residues. The DNA for the CDR3 is TGTGCCAGCAGCACCAGGCCAAGCTCTGGAAACACCATATATTTT. Its translation is CASSTRPSSGNTIYF.

This chain uses TRBV27 with TRBJ2-1; 7 nucleotides line up with TRBD2. Germline values: CDR1 MNHEY, CDR2 SMNVEV (reference sequence). This CDR3 comprises 12 residues. J gave up 4 bases and V 6 bases, and 0 bases lay outside the gene matches. The CDR3 DNA reads as TGTGCCAGCAGAGCGGGATACAATGAGCAGTTCTTC. Translation: CASRAGYNEQFF.

This clonotype was seen many times. The V gene is TRBV2, the J gene TRBJ1-2, with a weak D call TRBD1 (6 bases). CDR1 and CDR2 (germline): SNHLY, FYNNEI. V was trimmed by 8 bases and J by 2 bases, leaving 9 bases between them. CDR3 length equals 12 residues. In nucleotides, the CDR3 is TGTGCCAGCTCCGGACAGAACTATGGCTACACCTTC. This sequence encodes CASSGQNYGYTF.

The V call is TRBV4-2, the J call TRBJ2-1; D is undetermined. The CDR3 contains 12 residues. Germline CDR1 is LGHNA and CDR2 is YNFKEQ. Trimming cost V 0 bases and J 8 bases, with 5 bases left between them. Here the CDR3 DNA reads TGTGCCAGCAGCCAAGATAAGGATGAGCAGTTCTTC. Amino acids: CASSQDKDEQFF.

This clonotype was found many times. The CDR3 sequence is CASSSLGGGTDTQYF. The CDR3 DNA reads as TGTGCCAGCAGTTCCTTGGGGGGTGGGACAGATACGCAGTATTTT. The rearrangement uses TRBV6-5 and TRBJ2-3; possibly TRBD2 for D (6 bases). Trimming pared 4 bases from V and 3 bases from J, leaving 14 bases between. The V gene's germline CDR1 is MNHEY and CDR2 SVGAGI. The CDR3 is made up of 15 amino acids.